These T cell receptor beta chains were read from a single sample in a study of T cell responses to AZD1222 COVID-19 vaccine. Measured with immunoSEQ multiplex PCR; TCRdb has only the in-frame clones, and not every one. The table lists over 150,000 clones, 85% to 95% of them singletons. The specimen comprised peripheral blood, sampled 28 days after the second dose of the MenACWY control vaccine. Receptors originate from an adult who received the MenACWY meningococcal vaccine as a control. CDR3s leave out the opening cysteine and the closing phenylalanine or tryptophan.

13	TRBV5-4	TRBJ1-1	ASSPSDSIRTEAF
12	TRBV3-1/TRBV3-2	TRBJ2-5	ASTPTGRRETQY
13	TRBV5-1	TRBJ1-6	ASSPGGGSFSPLH
11	TRBV3-1/TRBV3-2	TRBJ2-1	ASSASTGIEQF
14	TRBV7-8	TRBJ1-2	ASSLISGTQSYGYT
14	TRBV9	TRBJ2-2	ASSPTVGENTGELF
14	TRBV18	TRBJ2-3	ASSDRGSSSTDTQY
18	TRBV7-9	TRBJ2-1	ASSTRGAGGPRYQTHEQF
13	TRBV5-1	TRBJ1-4	ASSLSGQSNEKLF
14	TRBV5-6	TRBJ1-1	ASSLVGAEYYTEAF
13	TRBV30	TRBJ2-6	AWSVEDFGANVLT
11	TRBV12-3/TRBV12-4	TRBJ2-6	ASSPQGANVLT
14	TRBV6-4	TRBJ2-2	ASSEEGRVGTGELF
13	TRBV5-1	TRBJ2-1	ASSLVRGNYNEQF
12	TRBV5-1	TRBJ2-3	ASSSGQGTDTQY
13	TRBV19	TRBJ2-2	ASSVPRGNTGELF
12	TRBV19	TRBJ1-5	ASSIWTGDQPQH
11	TRBV27	TRBJ1-1	ASSFRLNTEAF
13	TRBV6-5	TRBJ1-6	ASSYTWTAGSPLH
12	TRBV5-4	TRBJ1-1	ASSLDRRGTEAF
14	TRBV19	TRBJ1-5	ASNGPSRAGDQPQH
12	TRBV28	TRBJ2-7	ASLGAGGEHEQY